This TCR beta chain derives from a study of CD8 T cells in ankylosing spondylitis. Points from the study as a whole: Earlier authors reported some of these motif variants in reactive arthritis synovial fluid and blood.

Regarding this clonotype: Its target is unknown.

This CDR3 is 16 amino acids long. Trimming removed 4 bases from V and 4 bases from J; junction bases left unmatched: 8. Germline CDR1 MGHDK, CDR2 SYGVNS. Researchers built TCR beta libraries using quantitative 5'-RACE with molecular barcodes. Each CDR3 protein gets one entry after TCRdb re-called the 5' RACE reads with MiXCR. The sample lists 150,000 to 200,000 distinct CDR3 sequences; approximately 9% were seen once. This sequence originates from a female donor with ankylosing spondylitis or in good health (not recorded which). The chain uses TRBV25-1 and TRBJ2-5, with 11 nucleotides matching TRBD1. Sequenced: blood, either unsorted or a sorted T cell fraction (not recorded which). The CDR3 loop is CASSGGTGGVPETQYF. In DNA form, the CDR3 reads TGTGCCAGCAGTGGCGGGACAGGGGGTGTCCCAGAGACCCAGTACTTC.